The 31 T cell receptor beta chains below all came from one sample that was sequenced in a study of T cell responses to AZD1222 COVID-19 vaccine. Clones were read by immunoSEQ multiplex PCR, and TCRdb kept only the in-frame ones, dropping some. The profile shows about 100,000 clones, roughly nine tenths of them singletons. The material was peripheral blood, obtained on day 0 of AZD1222 vaccination. The receptors were gathered from an adult in good health.

The rearrangement links TRBV19 to TRBJ2-3; D is unclear. Germline CDR1 reads LNHDA; CDR2 reads SQIVND (reference sequence). This CDR3 contains 12 residues. V was pared by 4 bases and J by 4 bases, with 6 bases between. Here the CDR3 reads CASSTVPDTQYF. The CDR3 nucleotides are TGTGCCAGTAGTACTGTCCCAGATACGCAGTATTTT.

The CDR3 region has the DNA TGTGCCAGCAACAGGGAGAGGAACACTGAAGCTTTCTTT. Its translation: CASNRERNTEAFF. This sequence joins TRBV2 and TRBJ1-1; perhaps TRBD1 as D (6 bases). The CDR3 consists of 13 residues. Trimming took off 7 bases at V and 1 base at J, with 10 bases between the two ends. Germline values: CDR1 SNHLY, CDR2 FYNNEI.

The rearrangement joins TRBV5-1 to TRBJ1-5; 10 bases match TRBD1. Germline V CDR1 and CDR2: SGHRS, YFSETQ. V lost 5 bases and J lost 7; bases outside the gene matches: 3. The CDR3 is 13 residues long. Here the CDR3 reads CASRWDRGQPQHF. The CDR3 DNA reads as TGCGCCAGCAGATGGGACAGGGGACAGCCCCAGCATTTT.

The chain carries TRBV20-1 and TRBJ2-1; 7 bases line up with TRBD2. The CDR3 totals 15 residues. Germline V CDR1 and CDR2: DFQATT, SNEGSKA (reference sequence). The V segment lost 3 bases and the J segment 6 bases; nucleotides outside the gene matches: 11. CDR3 sequence (DNA): TGCAGTGCTAGTAGCGGGCAGGGCGTCGGCAATGAGCAGTTCTTC. This translates into CSASSGQGVGNEQFF.

The V and J genes are TRBV28 and TRBJ2-3; 11 positions match TRBD1. Germline loops: CDR1 MDHEN, CDR2 SYDVKM. This CDR3 comprises 16 residues. J was trimmed by 6 bases and V by 4 bases; bases with no gene match: 9. CDR3 coding DNA: TGTGCCAGCAGTTCACTTCCGGGACAGGGGGTGGATACGCAGTATTTT. This encodes CASSSLPGQGVDTQYF. The variable domain in full, with the rest retrieved from reference TRBV28 and TRBJ2-3, is DVKVTQSSRYLVKRTGEKVFLECVQDMDHENMFWYRQDPGLGLRLIYFSYDVKMKEKGDIPEGYSVSREKKERFSLILESASTNQTSMYLCASSSLPGQGVDTQYFGPGTRLTVL.

The chain links TRBV10-2 to TRBJ2-1; D possibly corresponds to TRBD2 (5 bases). Deletions cut 4 bases from V and 8 bases from J, with 15 bases between. Germline V gene lookup returns CDR1 WSHSY and CDR2 SAAADI. The CDR3 spans 14 residues. The CDR3 here is CASSVGWAGDEQFF. DNA of the CDR3: TGCGCCAGCAGTGTGGGTTGGGCGGGCGATGAGCAGTTCTTC.

The rearrangement links TRBV5-4 to TRBJ2-3, with D unresolved. CDR3 length: 14 amino acids. Germline V CDR1 and CDR2: SGHNT, YYREEE (reference sequence). V was clipped by 5 bases and J by 4 bases, with 14 bases between them. In nucleotides, the CDR3 is TGTGCCAGCAGTCACCCGTTTTTTGCAGATACGCAGTATTTT. Amino acid sequence: CASSHPFFADTQYF.

The V gene is TRBV7-9, the J gene TRBJ1-3; D unclear. V was shortened by 3 bases and J by 0 bases, with 3 bases between the two germline ends. Looked up from germline, CDR1 is SEHNR and CDR2 is FQNEAQ (reference sequence). CDR3 length: 13 amino acids. CDR3 sequence: CASSFYSGNTIYF. Written as DNA, the CDR3 is TGTGCCAGCAGCTTCTACTCTGGAAACACCATATATTTT.

The V gene is TRBV2, the J gene TRBJ1-1; D not certain. The V gene lost 6 bases and the J gene lost 5 bases, with 13 bases spanning the gap. The CDR3 is 13 amino acids. The germline V gene encodes CDR1 SNHLY and CDR2 FYNNEI. Here the CDR3 DNA reads TGTGCCAGCAGGTTGGGGTGGGGAACTGAAGCTTTCTTT. It encodes CASRLGWGTEAFF.

This chain links TRBV7-6 with TRBJ2-7, with 7 bases fitting TRBD2. Germline CDR1 SGHVS, CDR2 FNYEAQ. V was pared by 6 bases and J by 3 bases, with 5 bases of the junction left unmatched. This CDR3 contains 13 residues. CDR3 residues: CASSLGGNYEQYF. CDR3 nucleotide sequence: TGTGCCAGCAGTCTGGGGGGGAACTACGAGCAGTACTTC. Full variable domain (outside the CDR3, taken from reference TRBV7-6 and TRBJ2-7): GAGVSQSPRYKVTKRGQDVALRCDPISGHVSLYWYRQALGQGPEFLTYFNYEAQQDKSGLPNDRFSAERPEGSISTLTIQRTEQRDSAMYRCASSLGGNYEQYFGPGTRLTVT.

The chain joins TRBV5-4 to TRBJ2-5, with a possible D match to TRBD1 (5 bases). V lost 3 bases and J lost 3, with 12 bases in between. Per the germline V gene, CDR1 is SGHNT and CDR2 is YYREEE (reference sequence). The CDR3 contains 14 residues. The CDR3: CASSSRQSEETQYF. CDR3 nucleotides: TGTGCCAGCAGCTCAAGACAGTCTGAAGAGACCCAGTACTTC.

This chain joins TRBV28 and TRBJ2-1; the D is unclear. The germline V and J ends were trimmed by 11 bases and 6 bases, with 11 bases remaining between them. This CDR3 has 11 residues. The V gene's germline CDR1 is MDHEN and CDR2 SYDVKM. The CDR3 sequence is CAPLRVNEQFF. CDR3 DNA: TGTGCCCCCCTGAGAGTCAATGAGCAGTTCTTC.

The chain employs TRBV2 and TRBJ1-2; maybe TRBD1 (5 bases). Deletions cut 4 bases from V and 0 bases from J, with 6 bases between. This CDR3 comprises 13 residues. Looked up from germline, CDR1 is SNHLY and CDR2 is FYNNEI. The CDR3 sequence: CASSVGPNYGYTF. In nucleotides, the CDR3 is TGTGCCAGCAGTGTGGGGCCTAACTATGGCTACACCTTC.

This chain links TRBV6-5 with TRBJ2-5; TRBD2 agrees at 7 bases. This CDR3 region has 13 residues. V shed 5 bases and J 9 bases; nucleotides not matched to a gene: 9. Looked up from germline, CDR1 is MNHEY and CDR2 is SVGAGI. The CDR3, as DNA: TGTGCCAGCAGTAATAGCGGGCCGGGGGCCCAGTACTTC. Residues: CASSNSGPGAQYF.

For the CDR3, the DNA is TGTGCCAGTAATGATCCGGGACGAAAACAAGATACGCAGTATTTT. Protein: CASNDPGRKQDTQYF. This chain connects TRBV19 to TRBJ2-3; tentatively, D is TRBD1 or TRBD2 (5 bases each). The germline V and J ends were trimmed by 7 bases and 5 bases, with 19 bases remaining between them. CDR3 size: 15 residues. Germline CDR1 reads LNHDA; CDR2 reads SQIVND (reference sequence).

The chain has TRBV7-8 and TRBJ2-3, with 13 bases aligning to TRBD2. Per germline, CDR1 SGHVS and CDR2 FQNEAQ. V lost 5 bases, J lost 7 bases, and 15 bases stayed unmatched. This CDR3 has 18 residues. The CDR3 DNA sequence: TGTGCCAGCAGCCTACCCCGGACTAGCGGGGGCCCTGGTTATACGCAGTATTTT. It translates to CASSLPRTSGGPGYTQYF. The full variable domain, rest sourced from reference TRBV7-8 and TRBJ2-3, is GAGVSQSPRYKVAKRGQDVALRCDPISGHVSLFWYQQALGQGPEFLTYFQNEAQLDKSGLPSDRFFAERPEGSVSTLKIQRTQQEDSAVYLCASSLPRTSGGPGYTQYFGPGTRLTVL.

V usage is TRBV9 and J usage is TRBJ1-1, with a weak D call TRBD1 (5 bases). Trimming stripped 4 bases from V and 5 bases from J, with 12 bases between. Germline V gene lookup returns CDR1 SGDLS and CDR2 YYNGEE. This CDR3 region has 13 residues. The CDR3 protein is CASSLDRGTEAFF. The CDR3, as DNA: TGTGCCAGCAGCTTAGACAGAGGAACTGAAGCTTTCTTT.

This chain connects TRBV28 to TRBJ1-4; D is undetermined. V was shortened by 6 bases and J by 8 bases, with 13 bases between the two germline ends. This CDR3 has 13 residues. CDR1 is MDHEN, CDR2 SYDVKM, per germline. This CDR3 is CASRFTAAEKLFF. DNA for the CDR3: TGTGCCAGCAGGTTTACAGCCGCCGAAAAACTGTTTTTT.

CDR3 DNA sequence: TGTGCCAGCAGTTACCAACAGGGAGCGGGCTATGGCTACACCTTC. Residues: CASSYQQGAGYGYTF. The chain is built from TRBV6-5 and TRBJ1-2; D is possibly TRBD1 (6 bases). V gave up 2 bases and J gave up 4 bases, with 14 bases separating them. This CDR3 contains 15 residues. Germline CDR1 is MNHEY and CDR2 is SVGAGI.

The chain is built from TRBV9 and TRBJ1-4; no definite D call. The CDR3 length is 16 residues. V lost 3 bases and J 7 bases, leaving 19 bases between the germline ends. Germline loops: CDR1 SGDLS, CDR2 YYNGEE. The CDR3 sequence is CASSDDLGVECEKLFF. DNA for the CDR3: TGTGCCAGCAGCGATGATCTCGGGGTGGAGTGTGAAAAACTGTTTTTT. The entire variable domain, with the rest obtained from reference TRBV9 and TRBJ1-4, is as follows: DSGVTQTPKHLITATGQRVTLRCSPRSGDLSVYWYQQSLDQGLQFLIQYYNGEERAKGNILERFSAQQFPDLHSELNLSSLELGDSALYFCASSDDLGVECEKLFFGSGTQLSVL.

The gene calls are TRBV6-5 and TRBJ1-1; the D gene is possibly TRBD1 (5 bases). The CDR3 consists of 15 residues. CDR1 and CDR2 from the germline V gene are MNHEY and SVGAGI. V lost 5 bases to trimming and J lost 1 base, with 14 bases between them. This CDR3 is CASSRKGQENTEAFF. The CDR3 DNA sequence: TGTGCCAGCAGTCGAAAGGGGCAGGAGAACACTGAAGCTTTCTTT.

The V gene is TRBV29-1, the J gene TRBJ1-1; D not certain. Germline lookup yields CDR1 SQVTM and CDR2 ANQGSEA. The V end was cut by 6 bases, the J end by 1 base, with 9 bases between. The CDR3 has 12 residues. DNA of the CDR3: TGCAGCGTGGCTAGCGGGAACACTGAAGCTTTCTTT. This codes for CSVASGNTEAFF.

J is TRBJ2-2 and V is TRBV3-1 (or the pseudogene TRBV3-2); no clear D. The CDR3 length is 11 residues. The V gene's germline CDR1 is LGHDT and CDR2 YNNKEL (reference sequence). V was clipped by 6 bases and J by 6 bases, with 5 bases between them. The CDR3 reads CASRMSGELFF. CDR3 coding DNA: TGTGCCAGCAGAATGTCCGGGGAGCTGTTTTTT.

The chain links TRBV5-1 to TRBJ1-6; 7 bases line up with TRBD1. This CDR3 is built from 15 residues. V shed 4 bases, J shed 8 bases, and the junction held 9 bases outside the gene matches. The V gene's germline CDR1 is SGHRS and CDR2 YFSETQ. CDR3 DNA sequence: TGCGCCAGCAGCATTACAGGGGCCGGGGATTCACCCCTCCACTTT. Protein product: CASSITGAGDSPLHF. The full variable domain, completed using reference TRBV5-1 and TRBJ1-6, is KAGVTQTPRYLIKTRGQQVTLSCSPISGHRSVSWYQQTPGQGLQFLFEYFSETQRNKGNFPGRFSGRQFSNSRSEMNVSTLELGDSALYLCASSITGAGDSPLHFGNGTRLTVT.

The chain recombines TRBV19 with TRBJ2-3; D uncertain. CDR3 length equals 15 residues. Looked up from germline, CDR1 is LNHDA and CDR2 is SQIVND (reference sequence). Trimming shortened V by 10 bases and J by 2 bases, and 19 bases separated the two germline ends. As DNA, the CDR3 is TGTGCCACCTTAGAGACCTACCACACCACAGATACGCAGTATTTT. Its protein is CATLETYHTTDTQYF.

This clone was counted a few times. The chain uses TRBV6-4 and TRBJ1-6; tentative D call: TRBD1 (6 bases). The CDR3 is 13 amino acids. With 8 bases removed from V and 7 bases from J, the gap between germline ends came to 12 bases. Germline V gene sequence: CDR1 MRHNA, CDR2 SNTAGT. For the CDR3, the DNA is TGTGCCAGCTCGAACAGGGAGAATTCACCCCTCCACTTT. Translating gives CASSNRENSPLHF.

This clone was detected once. This chain joins TRBV28 and TRBJ1-6; D is unclear. Germline CDR1 reads MDHEN; CDR2 reads SYDVKM. The V gene lost 3 bases and the J gene lost 0 bases, with 12 bases spanning the gap. This CDR3 region has 17 residues. The CDR3 reads CASSFRWISSYNSPLHF. The CDR3 region has the DNA TGTGCCAGCAGTTTTCGGTGGATTAGCTCCTATAATTCACCCCTCCACTTT.

This clone has a handful of counts. V and J are TRBV3-1 (or the pseudogene TRBV3-2) and TRBJ1-4; D is undetermined. The germline gives CDR1 LGHDT, CDR2 YNNKEL (reference sequence). The CDR3 is 14 amino acids. V was cut by 2 bases and J by 5 bases, with 9 bases left in between. In nucleotides, the CDR3 is TGTGCCAGCAGCCAATTACAGAGAAATGAAAAACTGTTTTTT. The encoded protein is CASSQLQRNEKLFF.

This chain joins TRBV6-5 and TRBJ2-7; the match to TRBD1 covers 7 bases. Germline lookup yields CDR1 MNHEY and CDR2 SVGAGI. V trimming: 7 bases; J trimming: 2 bases; junction bases outside the gene matches: 2. CDR3 length: 12 amino acids. This chain's CDR3 is CASKTGTYEQYF. CDR3 bases: TGTGCCAGCAAGACAGGGACCTACGAGCAGTACTTC.

This chain connects TRBV7-9 to TRBJ2-3, with D unresolved. The CDR3 spans 15 residues. The V gene's germline CDR1 is SEHNR and CDR2 FQNEAQ (reference sequence). Trimming left V 5 bases short and J 3 bases short, with 15 bases between. This chain's CDR3 is CASSPLPYITDTQYF. CDR3 DNA: TGTGCCAGCAGCCCCTTGCCGTATATAACAGATACGCAGTATTTT.

This clone has just a few counts. The sample contains more than one DNA sequence encoding this CDR3. This chain joins TRBV27 and TRBJ1-1; no firm D call. V gave up 3 bases and J gave up 5 bases, with 4 bases separating them. This CDR3 comprises 11 residues. Germline V gives CDR1 MNHEY, CDR2 SMNVEV (reference sequence). The CDR3 protein is CASSLGTEAFF. The CDR3 bases are TGTGCCAGCAGTTTGGGGACTGAAGCTTTCTTT.